A selection of T cell receptor beta chains follows, all from one sample in a study of identical twins. TCRdb re-called the 5' RACE reads through MiXCR, storing one row per CDR3 protein. Of about 890,000 distinct CDR3 sequences listed, over 9% are singletons. These records were also assigned to another study, of yellow fever vaccine responses in identical twins.

Sequences were obtained from PBMCs. The source is a woman aged 18-30 years in good health. CDR3s include the opening cysteine and the closing phenylalanine or tryptophan. Each record gives: J gene, V gene, CDR3 protein.

j_call: TRBJ1-2; v_call: TRBV5-1; cdr3_aa: CASSLGQWADYGYTF
j_call: TRBJ2-1; v_call: TRBV7-7; cdr3_aa: CASTPGETSGVNEQFF
j_call: TRBJ2-5; v_call: TRBV28; cdr3_aa: CASSLPSGGQETQYF
j_call: TRBJ2-4; v_call: TRBV29-1; cdr3_aa: CSVSETSGIAKNIQYF
j_call: TRBJ2-2; v_call: TRBV12-3/TRBV12-4; cdr3_aa: CASSRGLAFTGELFF
j_call: TRBJ2-1; v_call: TRBV24-1; cdr3_aa: CATSDLGVTRSEQFF
j_call: TRBJ2-5; v_call: TRBV4-2; cdr3_aa: CASSQEAGGPGETQYF
j_call: TRBJ1-6; v_call: TRBV28; cdr3_aa: CASRKGGAGGENSPLHF
j_call: TRBJ2-2; v_call: TRBV20-1; cdr3_aa: CSAREAGEVYTGELFF
j_call: TRBJ2-5; v_call: TRBV7-3; cdr3_aa: CASSSGWGETQYF
j_call: TRBJ1-5; v_call: TRBV20-1; cdr3_aa: CSTRDRGYNQPQHF
j_call: TRBJ2-3; v_call: TRBV7-2; cdr3_aa: CASSLAPTSGDTQYF
j_call: TRBJ2-5; v_call: TRBV5-5; cdr3_aa: CASSLYGGQETQYF
j_call: TRBJ2-1; v_call: TRBV10-2; cdr3_aa: CASSTVGSYNEQFF
j_call: TRBJ2-1; v_call: TRBV27; cdr3_aa: CASSLYRGQGNEQFF
j_call: TRBJ2-1; v_call: TRBV20-1; cdr3_aa: CSARDLGSGALSGQFF
j_call: TRBJ2-1; v_call: TRBV10-3; cdr3_aa: CAISETSSNYNEQFF
j_call: TRBJ2-1; v_call: TRBV11-2; cdr3_aa: CASSPRVPTSSSYNEQFF
j_call: TRBJ2-1; v_call: TRBV12-3/TRBV12-4; cdr3_aa: CASSLVTENEQFF
j_call: TRBJ1-4; v_call: TRBV7-9; cdr3_aa: CASSAQDRFNEKLFF
j_call: TRBJ2-1; v_call: TRBV24-1; cdr3_aa: CATSGGTSEVNEQFF
j_call: TRBJ1-1; v_call: TRBV7-7; cdr3_aa: CASSRGEDTEAFF
j_call: TRBJ2-3; v_call: TRBV6-1; cdr3_aa: CASNAPGLAGATDTQYF
j_call: TRBJ1-5; v_call: TRBV3-1; cdr3_aa: CASSQQGAVQPQHF
j_call: TRBJ1-4; v_call: TRBV5-1; cdr3_aa: CASSSRPSNEKLFF
j_call: TRBJ2-3; v_call: TRBV5-1; cdr3_aa: CASSPGTFGRDTQYF
j_call: TRBJ2-1; v_call: TRBV24-1; cdr3_aa: CATGQGSSIDEQFF
j_call: TRBJ2-1; v_call: TRBV5-6; cdr3_aa: CASSIVGGEQFF
j_call: TRBJ2-3; v_call: TRBV9; cdr3_aa: CASSASKSTDTQYF
j_call: TRBJ2-2; v_call: TRBV20-1; cdr3_aa: CSARGSWGTGELFF
j_call: TRBJ1-3; v_call: TRBV12-3/TRBV12-4; cdr3_aa: CASSFKQGGNTIYF
j_call: TRBJ2-5; v_call: TRBV5-5; cdr3_aa: CASSYSLTSGGPKETQYF
j_call: TRBJ1-5; v_call: TRBV10-3; cdr3_aa: CAIKDGTMSNQPQHF
j_call: TRBJ1-4; v_call: TRBV4-1; cdr3_aa: CASSQDSRGVNEKLFF
j_call: TRBJ2-1; v_call: TRBV12-3/TRBV12-4; cdr3_aa: CASSNPSIVGSYNEQFF
j_call: TRBJ2-5; v_call: TRBV20-1; cdr3_aa: CSARLGTGTQYF
j_call: TRBJ1-2; v_call: TRBV5-1; cdr3_aa: CASSSLGGEYGYTF
j_call: TRBJ2-3; v_call: TRBV7-3; cdr3_aa: CASSLGVRVLETDTQYF
j_call: TRBJ2-1; v_call: TRBV12-3/TRBV12-4; cdr3_aa: CTISSGLAGGPYNEQFF
j_call: TRBJ2-1; v_call: TRBV12-3/TRBV12-4; cdr3_aa: CAISLAFSIGERSYNEQFF
j_call: TRBJ2-4; v_call: TRBV4-2; cdr3_aa: CASSLTRGAQYF
j_call: TRBJ2-1; v_call: TRBV12-3/TRBV12-4; cdr3_aa: CASIWTGTNEQFF
j_call: TRBJ1-3; v_call: TRBV12-3/TRBV12-4; cdr3_aa: CASSYRGVSSGNTIYF
j_call: TRBJ2-1; v_call: TRBV2; cdr3_aa: CATRGSYNEQFF
j_call: TRBJ2-3; v_call: TRBV10-3; cdr3_aa: CAIGQRGTDTQYF
j_call: TRBJ2-7; v_call: TRBV29-1; cdr3_aa: CSVEADGKTYEQYF
j_call: TRBJ2-3; v_call: TRBV11-1; cdr3_aa: CASSSNVGTSGGTDTQYF
j_call: TRBJ2-1; v_call: TRBV5-6; cdr3_aa: CASSLEISGSYNEQFF
j_call: TRBJ2-3; v_call: TRBV4-1; cdr3_aa: CASSQDGVAGVTDTQYF